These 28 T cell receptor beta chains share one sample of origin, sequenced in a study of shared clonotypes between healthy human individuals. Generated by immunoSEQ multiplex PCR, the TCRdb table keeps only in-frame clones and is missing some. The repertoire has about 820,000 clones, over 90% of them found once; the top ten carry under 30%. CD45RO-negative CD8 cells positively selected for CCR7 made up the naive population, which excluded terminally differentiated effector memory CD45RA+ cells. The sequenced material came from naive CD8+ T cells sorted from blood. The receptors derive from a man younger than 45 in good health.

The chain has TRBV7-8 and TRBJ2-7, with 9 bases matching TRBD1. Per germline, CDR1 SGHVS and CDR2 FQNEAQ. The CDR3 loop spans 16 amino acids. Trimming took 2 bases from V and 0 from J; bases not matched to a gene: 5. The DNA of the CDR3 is TGTGCCAGCAGCTTAAGACGACAGGGGGTCTCCTACGAGCAGTACTTC. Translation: CASSLRRQGVSYEQYF.

As DNA, the CDR3 is TGTGCCAGCAGCGGGACTAGCTCGAACACCGGGGAGCTGTTTTTT. Residues: CASSGTSSNTGELFF. The V gene is TRBV7-9, the J gene TRBJ2-2; 9 bases line up with TRBD2. The ends lost 5 bases at V and 0 bases at J; junction bases unmatched: 1. The CDR3 is 15 residues long. Germline V gives CDR1 SEHNR, CDR2 FQNEAQ (reference sequence).

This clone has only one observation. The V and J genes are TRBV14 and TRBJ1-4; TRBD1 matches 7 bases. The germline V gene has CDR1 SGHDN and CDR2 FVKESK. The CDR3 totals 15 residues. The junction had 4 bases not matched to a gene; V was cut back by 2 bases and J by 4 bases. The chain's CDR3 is CASSQLQGLNEKLFF. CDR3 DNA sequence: TGTGCCAGCAGCCAACTACAGGGGCTTAATGAAAAACTGTTTTTT.

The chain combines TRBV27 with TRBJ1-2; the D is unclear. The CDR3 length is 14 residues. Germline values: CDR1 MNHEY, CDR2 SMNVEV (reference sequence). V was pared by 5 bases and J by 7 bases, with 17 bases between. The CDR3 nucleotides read TGTGCCAGCAGTCGGCGGCCCATTGGATCTGGCTACACCTTC. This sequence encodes CASSRRPIGSGYTF.

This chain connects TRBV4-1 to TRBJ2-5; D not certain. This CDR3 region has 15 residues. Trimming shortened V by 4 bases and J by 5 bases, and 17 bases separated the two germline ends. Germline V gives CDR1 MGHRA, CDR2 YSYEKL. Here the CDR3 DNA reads TGCGCCAGCAGCCCTCAAGCTGGGGTAACCGAGACCCAGTACTTC. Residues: CASSPQAGVTETQYF.

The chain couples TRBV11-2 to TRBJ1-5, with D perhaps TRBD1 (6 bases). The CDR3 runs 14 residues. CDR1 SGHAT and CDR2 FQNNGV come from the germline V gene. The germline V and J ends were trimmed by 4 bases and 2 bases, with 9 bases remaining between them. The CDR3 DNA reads TGTGCCAGCAGCTGGAGGGGGGGCAATCAGCCCCAGCATTTT. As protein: CASSWRGGNQPQHF.

CDR3 residues: CASSISPNQPQHF. The CDR3 DNA is TGTGCCAGTAGTATTAGTCCCAATCAGCCCCAGCATTTT. This chain joins TRBV19 and TRBJ1-5; D gene uncertain. V was shortened by 3 bases and J by 3 bases, with 6 bases between the two germline ends. Germline assignment: CDR1 LNHDA and CDR2 SQIVND (reference sequence). The CDR3 sequence is 13 residues long.

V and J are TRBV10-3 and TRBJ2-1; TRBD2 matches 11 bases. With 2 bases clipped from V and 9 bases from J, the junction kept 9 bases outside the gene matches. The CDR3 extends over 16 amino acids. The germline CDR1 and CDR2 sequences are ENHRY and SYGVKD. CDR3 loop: CAISEPEGLAGGEQFF. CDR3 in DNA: TGTGCCATCAGTGAGCCAGAGGGGCTAGCGGGAGGTGAGCAGTTCTTC.

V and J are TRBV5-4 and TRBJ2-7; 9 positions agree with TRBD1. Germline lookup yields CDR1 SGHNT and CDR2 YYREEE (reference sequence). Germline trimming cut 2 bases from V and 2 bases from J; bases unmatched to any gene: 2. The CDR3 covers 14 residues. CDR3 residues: CASSFDRGAYEQYF. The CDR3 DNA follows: TGTGCCAGCAGCTTCGACAGGGGGGCCTACGAGCAGTACTTC.

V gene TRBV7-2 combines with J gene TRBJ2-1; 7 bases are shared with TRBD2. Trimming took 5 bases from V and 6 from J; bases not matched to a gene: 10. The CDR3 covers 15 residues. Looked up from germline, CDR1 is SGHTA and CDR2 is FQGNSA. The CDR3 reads CASSQSRDYSNEQFF. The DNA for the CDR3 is TGTGCCAGCAGCCAGTCCCGGGACTACTCCAATGAGCAGTTCTTC.

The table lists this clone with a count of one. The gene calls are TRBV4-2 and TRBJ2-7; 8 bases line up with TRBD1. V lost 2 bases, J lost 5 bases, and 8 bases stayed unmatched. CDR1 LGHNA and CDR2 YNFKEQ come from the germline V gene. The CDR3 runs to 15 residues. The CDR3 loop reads CASSQQTGARHEQYF. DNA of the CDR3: TGTGCCAGCAGCCAACAGACAGGGGCAAGGCACGAGCAGTACTTC.

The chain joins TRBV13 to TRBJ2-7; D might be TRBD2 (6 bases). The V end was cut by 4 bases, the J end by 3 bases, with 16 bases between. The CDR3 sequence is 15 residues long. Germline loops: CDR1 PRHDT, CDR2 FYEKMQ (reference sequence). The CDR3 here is CASSSGVDIFYEQYF. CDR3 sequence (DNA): TGTGCCAGCAGCTCGGGGGTGGATATCTTCTACGAGCAGTACTTC.

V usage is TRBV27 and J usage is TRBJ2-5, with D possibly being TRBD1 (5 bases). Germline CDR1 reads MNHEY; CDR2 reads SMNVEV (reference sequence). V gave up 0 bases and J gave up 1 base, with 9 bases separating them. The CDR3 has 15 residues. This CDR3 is CASSLSVDSQETQYF. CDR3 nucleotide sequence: TGTGCCAGCAGTTTATCGGTAGACAGCCAAGAGACCCAGTACTTC.

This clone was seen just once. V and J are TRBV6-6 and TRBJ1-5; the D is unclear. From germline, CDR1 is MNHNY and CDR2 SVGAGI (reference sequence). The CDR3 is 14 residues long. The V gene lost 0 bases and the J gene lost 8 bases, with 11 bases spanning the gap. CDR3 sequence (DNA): TGTGCCAGCAGTTACTCGCAAAGTCGGGAGCCCCAGCATTTT. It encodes CASSYSQSREPQHF.

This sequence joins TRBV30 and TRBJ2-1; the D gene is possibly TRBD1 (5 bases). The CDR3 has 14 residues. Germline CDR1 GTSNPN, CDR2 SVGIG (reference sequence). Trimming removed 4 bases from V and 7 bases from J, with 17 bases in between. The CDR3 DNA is TGTGCCTGGAACTTAGGGGCAGGGCGGAATGAGCAGTTCTTC. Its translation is CAWNLGAGRNEQFF.

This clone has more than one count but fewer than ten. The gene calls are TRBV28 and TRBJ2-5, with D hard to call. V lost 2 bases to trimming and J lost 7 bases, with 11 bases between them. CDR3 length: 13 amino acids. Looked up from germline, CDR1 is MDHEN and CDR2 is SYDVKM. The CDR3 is CASSLERTATQYF. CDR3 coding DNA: TGTGCCAGCAGTTTAGAGAGGACGGCGACCCAGTACTTC.

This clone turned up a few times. In DNA, the CDR3 is TGCGCCAGCAGCCAAGAACAGGGCACAGGCTATGGCTACACCTTC. Amino acids: CASSQEQGTGYGYTF. The rearrangement links TRBV4-1 to TRBJ1-2, with D possibly matching TRBD1 (6 bases). The germline CDR1 and CDR2 sequences are MGHRA and YSYEKL. Trimming removed 0 bases at V and 4 bases at J, with 12 bases between. The CDR3 is 15 residues long.

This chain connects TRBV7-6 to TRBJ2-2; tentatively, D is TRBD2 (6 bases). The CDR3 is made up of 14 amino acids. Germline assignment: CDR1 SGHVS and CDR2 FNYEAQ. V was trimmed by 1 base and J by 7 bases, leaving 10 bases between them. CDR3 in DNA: TGTGCCAGCAGCTTAGGGACTAACCTCGGGGAGCTGTTTTTT. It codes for CASSLGTNLGELFF.

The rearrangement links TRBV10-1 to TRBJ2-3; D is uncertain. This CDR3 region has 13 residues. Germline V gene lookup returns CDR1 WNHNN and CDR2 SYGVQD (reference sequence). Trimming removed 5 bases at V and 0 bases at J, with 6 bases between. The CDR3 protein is CASSLISTDTQYF. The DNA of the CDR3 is TGCGCCAGCAGTTTGATTAGCACAGATACGCAGTATTTT.

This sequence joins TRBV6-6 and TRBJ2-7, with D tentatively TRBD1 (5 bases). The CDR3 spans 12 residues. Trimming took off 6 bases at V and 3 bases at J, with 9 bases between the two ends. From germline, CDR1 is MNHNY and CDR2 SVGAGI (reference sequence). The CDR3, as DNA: TGTGCCAGCAGCCCTACAGGCTACGAGCAGTACTTC. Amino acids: CASSPTGYEQYF.

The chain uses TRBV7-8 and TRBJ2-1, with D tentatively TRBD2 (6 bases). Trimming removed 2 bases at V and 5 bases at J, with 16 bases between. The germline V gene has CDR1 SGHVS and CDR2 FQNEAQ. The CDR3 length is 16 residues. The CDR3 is CASSLLGRLDNNEQFF. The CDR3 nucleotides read TGTGCCAGCAGCTTACTGGGGAGGCTAGATAACAATGAGCAGTTCTTC.

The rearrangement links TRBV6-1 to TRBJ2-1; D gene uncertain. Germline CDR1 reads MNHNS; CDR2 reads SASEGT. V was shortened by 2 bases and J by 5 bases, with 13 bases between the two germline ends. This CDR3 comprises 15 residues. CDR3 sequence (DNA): TGTGCCAGCAGTGAACGGTCCATTTGGGACAATGAGCAGTTCTTC. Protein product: CASSERSIWDNEQFF.

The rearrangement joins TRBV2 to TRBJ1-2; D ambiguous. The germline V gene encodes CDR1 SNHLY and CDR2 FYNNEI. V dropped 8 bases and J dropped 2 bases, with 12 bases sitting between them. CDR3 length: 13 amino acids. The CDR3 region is CASAITVNYGYTF. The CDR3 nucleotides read TGTGCCAGCGCCATAACAGTCAACTATGGCTACACCTTC.

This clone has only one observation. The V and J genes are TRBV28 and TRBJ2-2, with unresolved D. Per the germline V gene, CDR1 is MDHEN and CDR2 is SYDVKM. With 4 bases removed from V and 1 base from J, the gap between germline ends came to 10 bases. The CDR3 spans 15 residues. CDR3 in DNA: TGTGCCAGCAGTTCCCCTCTGCGGAACACCGGGGAGCTGTTTTTT. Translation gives CASSSPLRNTGELFF.

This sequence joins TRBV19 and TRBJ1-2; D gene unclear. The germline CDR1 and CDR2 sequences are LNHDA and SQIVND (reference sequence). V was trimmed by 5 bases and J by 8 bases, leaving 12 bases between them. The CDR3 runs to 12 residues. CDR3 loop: CASSPGGWGYTF. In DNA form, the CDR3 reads TGTGCCAGTAGTCCCGGCGGGTGGGGCTACACCTTC.

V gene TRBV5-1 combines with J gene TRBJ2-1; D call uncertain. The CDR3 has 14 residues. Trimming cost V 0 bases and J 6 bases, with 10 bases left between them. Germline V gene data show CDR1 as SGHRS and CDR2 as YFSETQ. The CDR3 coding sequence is TGCGCCAGCAGCTTGGGAGACCGTTCCAATGAGCAGTTCTTC. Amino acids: CASSLGDRSNEQFF. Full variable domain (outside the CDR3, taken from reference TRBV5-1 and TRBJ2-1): KAGVTQTPRYLIKTRGQQVTLSCSPISGHRSVSWYQQTPGQGLQFLFEYFSETQRNKGNFPGRFSGRQFSNSRSEMNVSTLELGDSALYLCASSLGDRSNEQFFGPGTRLTVL.

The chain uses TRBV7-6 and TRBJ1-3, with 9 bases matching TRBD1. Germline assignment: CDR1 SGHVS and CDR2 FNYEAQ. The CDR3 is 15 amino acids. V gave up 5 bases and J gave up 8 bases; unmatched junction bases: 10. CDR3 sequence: CASSPGSGQGYTIYF. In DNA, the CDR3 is TGTGCCAGCAGCCCAGGGTCGGGACAGGGTTACACCATATATTTT. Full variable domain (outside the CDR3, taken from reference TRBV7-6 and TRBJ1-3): GAGVSQSPRYKVTKRGQDVALRCDPISGHVSLYWYRQALGQGPEFLTYFNYEAQQDKSGLPNDRFSAERPEGSISTLTIQRTEQRDSAMYRCASSPGSGQGYTIYFGEGSWLTVV.

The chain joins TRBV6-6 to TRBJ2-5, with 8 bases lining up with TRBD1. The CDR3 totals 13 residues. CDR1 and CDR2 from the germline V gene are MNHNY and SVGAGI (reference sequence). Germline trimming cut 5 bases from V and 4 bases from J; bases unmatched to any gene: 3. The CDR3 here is CASSRTGRETQYF. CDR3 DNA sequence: TGTGCCAGCAGTAGGACAGGGCGAGAGACCCAGTACTTC.